This TCR beta chain emerged from a study of blood T cell repertoires in COVID-19. About the research overall: PBMCs, B-cell-depleted T cells, or T cells were the source of the cDNA or gDNA that made up the material.

Recovered status in Cohort 3 required two negative PCRs, clearance, or symptom resolution. The table came from immunoSEQ multiplex PCR; TCRdb's copy has only in-frame clones and leaves some out. The sample has about 310,000 clones, roughly 86% seen once. This TCR came from a woman younger than 45 who had recovered from COVID-19. Material: PBMCs or T cells enriched from blood (not recorded which).

CDR3: CASSSPAGGTDTQYF. CDR3 coding DNA: TGTGCCAGCAGTTCCCCAGCGGGTGGCACAGATACGCAGTATTTT. The chain recombines TRBV28 with TRBJ2-3; D is perhaps TRBD2 (6 bases). The germline CDR1 and CDR2 sequences are MDHEN and SYDVKM. V shed 4 bases and J shed 1 base, with 12 bases lying between them. This CDR3 region has 15 residues.